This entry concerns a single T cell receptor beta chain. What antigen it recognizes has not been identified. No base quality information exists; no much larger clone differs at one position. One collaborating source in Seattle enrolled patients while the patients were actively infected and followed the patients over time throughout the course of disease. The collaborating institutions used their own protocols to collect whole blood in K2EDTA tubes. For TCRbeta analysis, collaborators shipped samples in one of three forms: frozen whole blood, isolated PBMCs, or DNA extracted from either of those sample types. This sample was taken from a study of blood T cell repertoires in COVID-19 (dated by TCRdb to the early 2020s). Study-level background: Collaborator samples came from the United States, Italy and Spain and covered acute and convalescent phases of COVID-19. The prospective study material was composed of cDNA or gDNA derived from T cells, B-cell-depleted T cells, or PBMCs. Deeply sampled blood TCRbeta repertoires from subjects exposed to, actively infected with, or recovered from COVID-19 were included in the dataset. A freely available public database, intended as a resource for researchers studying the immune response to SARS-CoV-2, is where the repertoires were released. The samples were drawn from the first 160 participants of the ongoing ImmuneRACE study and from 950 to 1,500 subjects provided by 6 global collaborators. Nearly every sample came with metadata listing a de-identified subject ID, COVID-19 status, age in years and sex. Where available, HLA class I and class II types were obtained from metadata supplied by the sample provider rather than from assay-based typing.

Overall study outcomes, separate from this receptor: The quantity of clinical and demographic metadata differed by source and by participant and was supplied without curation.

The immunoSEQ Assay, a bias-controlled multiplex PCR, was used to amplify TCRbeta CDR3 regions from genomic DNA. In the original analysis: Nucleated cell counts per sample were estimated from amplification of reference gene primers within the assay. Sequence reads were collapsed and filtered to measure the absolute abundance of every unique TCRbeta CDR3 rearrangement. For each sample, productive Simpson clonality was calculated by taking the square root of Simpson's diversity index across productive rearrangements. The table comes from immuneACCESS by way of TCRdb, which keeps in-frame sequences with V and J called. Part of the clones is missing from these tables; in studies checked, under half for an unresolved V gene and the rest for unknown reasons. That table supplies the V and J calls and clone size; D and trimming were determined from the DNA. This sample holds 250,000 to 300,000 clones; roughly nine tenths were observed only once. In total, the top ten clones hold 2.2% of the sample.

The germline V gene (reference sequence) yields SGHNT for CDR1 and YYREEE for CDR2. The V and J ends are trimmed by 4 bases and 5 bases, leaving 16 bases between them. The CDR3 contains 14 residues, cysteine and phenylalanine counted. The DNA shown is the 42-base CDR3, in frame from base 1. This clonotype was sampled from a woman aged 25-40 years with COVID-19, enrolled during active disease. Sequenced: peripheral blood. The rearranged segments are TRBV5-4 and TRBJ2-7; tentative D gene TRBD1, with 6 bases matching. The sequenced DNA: TGTGCCAGCAGCGTGAAAACAGGGAAGGACGAGCAGTACTTC. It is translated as CASSVKTGKDEQYF.